The source of this TCR beta chain is a study of T cell repertoires in cytomegalovirus infection. Germline assignment: CDR1 SQVTM and CDR2 ANQGSEA. Trimming pared 1 base from V and 1 base from J, leaving 13 bases between. The CDR3 contains 16 residues. As concerns this clonotype: Antigen specificity is unknown.

TCRdb reprocessed the reads via MiXCR and lists one record per CDR3 protein. The sample includes approximately 500,000 distinct CDR3 sequences, about 15% seen only once; the top ten take 20% to 30%. Study-level results: Cumulative public TCR beta family frequency identified carriers of CMV plus the relevant HLA.

The chain employs TRBV29-1 and TRBJ1-4; D gene unclear. The receptor comes from a human donor in good health (CMV status not recorded). Some clones in this sample may be carry-over from other donors' samples. Material for sequencing was CD8+ T cells from PBMCs. In nucleotides, the CDR3 is TGCAGCGTTGAAGTCTTAGCCCTTGAAACTAATGAAAAACTGTTTTTT. Its translation: CSVEVLALETNEKLFF. Filled out from reference TRBV29-1 and TRBJ1-4, the complete variable domain reads SAVISQKPSRDICQRGTSLTIQCQVDSQVTMMFWYRQQPGQSLTLIATANQGSEATYESGFVIDKFPISRPNLTFSTLTVSNMSPEDSSIYLCSVEVLALETNEKLFFGSGTQLSVL.